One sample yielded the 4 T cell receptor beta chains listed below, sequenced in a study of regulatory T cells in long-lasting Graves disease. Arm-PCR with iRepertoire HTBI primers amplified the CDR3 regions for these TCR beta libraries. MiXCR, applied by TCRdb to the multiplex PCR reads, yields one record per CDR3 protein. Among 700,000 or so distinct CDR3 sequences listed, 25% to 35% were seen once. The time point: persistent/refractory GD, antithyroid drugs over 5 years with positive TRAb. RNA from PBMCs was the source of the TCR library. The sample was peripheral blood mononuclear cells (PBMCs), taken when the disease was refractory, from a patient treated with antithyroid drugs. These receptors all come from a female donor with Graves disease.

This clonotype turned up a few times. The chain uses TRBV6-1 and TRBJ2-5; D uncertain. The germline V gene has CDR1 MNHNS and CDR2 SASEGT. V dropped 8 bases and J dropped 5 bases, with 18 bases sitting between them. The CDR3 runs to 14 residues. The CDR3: CASHVLPRRETQYF. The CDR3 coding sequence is TGTGCCAGCCATGTGCTTCCACGGCGGGAGACCCAGTACTTC.

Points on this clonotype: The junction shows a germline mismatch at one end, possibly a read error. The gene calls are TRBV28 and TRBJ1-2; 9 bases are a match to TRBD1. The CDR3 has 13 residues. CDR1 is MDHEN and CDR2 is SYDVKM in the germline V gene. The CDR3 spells CASSSQGADGHTF. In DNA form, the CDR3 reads TGTGCCAGCAGTTCACAGGGGGCCGATGGCCACACCTTC.

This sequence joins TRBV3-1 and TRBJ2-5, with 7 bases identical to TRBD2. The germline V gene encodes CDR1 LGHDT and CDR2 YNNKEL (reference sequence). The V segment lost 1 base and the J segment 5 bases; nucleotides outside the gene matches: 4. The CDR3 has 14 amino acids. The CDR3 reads CASSQGLAAETQYF. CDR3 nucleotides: TGTGCCAGCAGCCAAGGCCTAGCGGCTGAGACCCAGTACTTC.

The CDR3 nucleotides read TGCGCCAGCAGCTCAGGGGGCGGCATGAACACTGAAGCTTTCTTT. Its translation: CASSSGGGMNTEAFF. This sequence joins TRBV5-1 and TRBJ1-1; TRBD1 aligns across 8 bases. CDR1 and CDR2 from the germline V gene are SGHRS and YFSETQ. The CDR3 sequence is 15 residues long. Unmatched junction bases numbered 4, after V lost 3 bases and J lost 0 bases.